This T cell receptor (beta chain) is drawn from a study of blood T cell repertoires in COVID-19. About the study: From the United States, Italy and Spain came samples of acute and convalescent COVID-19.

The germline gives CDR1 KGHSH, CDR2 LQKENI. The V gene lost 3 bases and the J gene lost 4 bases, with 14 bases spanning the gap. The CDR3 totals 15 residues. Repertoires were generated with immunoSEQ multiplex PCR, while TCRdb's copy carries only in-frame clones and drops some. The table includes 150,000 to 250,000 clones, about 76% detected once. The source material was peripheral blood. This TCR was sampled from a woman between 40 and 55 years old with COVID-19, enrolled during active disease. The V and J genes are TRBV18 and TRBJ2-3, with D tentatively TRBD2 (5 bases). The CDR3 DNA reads TGTGCCAGCTCACCGGCTAGCAAGAGGTCAGATACGCAGTATTTT. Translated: CASSPASKRSDTQYF.